This record looks at one TCR beta chain sequence and its context. It lacks a known antigen. Nothing much larger sits one base from this clone, and base qualities are not available. This sample stems from a study of blood T cell repertoires in COVID-19 (dated by TCRdb to 2020 to 2021). Concerning the study at large: Samples covering the acute and convalescent phases of COVID-19 were provided by collaborators in the United States, Italy and Spain. The prospective study material was composed of cDNA or gDNA derived from T cells, B-cell-depleted T cells, or PBMCs. Subjects who had been exposed to COVID-19, were actively infected with it, or had recovered from it provided the deeply sampled blood TCRbeta repertoires that made up the dataset. The repertoires were released in a freely available public database meant as a resource for research on the immune response to SARS-CoV-2. Samples came from the ongoing ImmuneRACE study (first 160 participants) plus 1,254 subjects from 6 global collaborators. A de-identified subject ID, COVID-19 status, age in years and sex were almost always included in the sample metadata. Where available, HLA class I and class II types were obtained from metadata supplied by the sample provider rather than from assay-based typing.

The CDR3 numbers 13 residues from cysteine through phenylalanine. Only CDR3 DNA is held: 39 bases, read in frame from base 1. Via the germline V gene, CDR1 is MDHEN and CDR2 SYDVKM. V was cut back by 11 bases and J by 0 bases, leaving a gap of 13 bases between them. The investigation overall reported the following: The amount of clinical and demographic metadata varied by source and participant and was provided uncurated.

Whole blood was collected in K2EDTA tubes by collaborating institutions according to the institutions' own protocols. For TCRbeta analysis, collaborators shipped samples in one of three forms: frozen whole blood, isolated PBMCs, or DNA extracted from either of those sample types. The immunoSEQ Assay, a bias-controlled multiplex PCR, was used to amplify TCRbeta CDR3 regions from genomic DNA. In the source study's methods: The number of nucleated cells in each sample was estimated from the amplification of reference gene primers within the assay. To quantify the absolute abundance of each unique TCRbeta CDR3 rearrangement, sequence reads were collapsed and filtered. For each sample, productive Simpson clonality was calculated as the square root of Simpson's diversity index across productive rearrangements. TCRdb re-hosts the immuneACCESS table, in-frame sequences only. Its copies lack some clones; in the studies checked, an unresolved V gene accounts for under half of them, and the cause for the rest is not known. V, J and clone size are those of that table, while D and trimming were read from the DNA. This sample is represented by approximately 100,000 clones; approximately 80% of them were singletons. Over 10% of the sample is held by the ten biggest clonotypes.

The V and J segments used are TRBV28 and TRBJ1-1; the D region possibly corresponds to TRBD1 (5 bases align). This TCR was sampled from a human donor in a cohort sampled during active or convalescent COVID-19. Specimen: peripheral blood. CDR3 protein: CALRSGLNTEAFF. DNA sequence: TGTGCCCTACGCTCAGGGTTGAACACTGAAGCTTTCTTT.